A single sample is the source of the 24 T cell receptor beta chains below, sequenced in a study of blood T cells in healthy people across ages. Primers used in a second PCR of roughly 7 to 12 cycles were a sample-barcoded 5' primer and a J-beta primer mix. Using its own MiXCR run on the 5' RACE reads, TCRdb lists one record per CDR3 protein. The table lists approximately 2,000,000 distinct CDR3 sequences, roughly two fifths of them singletons, with roughly 23% in the top ten. Sequenced sample: blood. These receptors originate from a human donor in good health.

Points on this clonotype: The junction shows a germline mismatch at one end, possibly a read error. The rearrangement joins TRBV12-3 or TRBV12-4 to TRBJ2-2; perhaps TRBD1 as D (6 bases). The CDR3 is made up of 14 amino acids. Here the CDR3 reads CASSFTPGAGELFF. CDR3 coding DNA: TGTGCCAGTAGTTTTACTCCAGGGGCCGGGGAGCTGTTTTTT.

CDR3 DNA: TGTGCCAGCAGCTTGGCAGGACAGCGGAAGGACATTCAGTACTTC. Encoded protein: CASSLAGQRKDIQYF. V gene TRBV5-6 combines with J gene TRBJ2-5; TRBD1 might be the D (6 bases). TRBJ2-4 matches the DNA end more closely, so the J call is doubtful. In germline, CDR1 is SGHDT, CDR2 YYEEEE. This CDR3 is built from 15 residues.

CDR3 nucleotide sequence: TGCGCCAGCAGCAAGAGAGCGGAGGCGAACACCGGGGAGCTGTTTTTT. It codes for CASSKRAEANTGELFF. The rearrangement links TRBV5-1 to TRBJ2-2; D is perhaps TRBD2 (5 bases). V was shortened by 4 bases and J by 0 bases, with 13 bases between the two germline ends. This CDR3 has 16 residues. Germline V gene sequence: CDR1 SGHRS, CDR2 YFSETQ.

This rearrangement joins TRBV24-1 to TRBJ2-3; 9 nucleotides line up with TRBD1. J gave up 2 bases and V 5 bases, and 4 bases lay outside the gene matches. The V gene's germline CDR1 is KGHDR and CDR2 SFDVKD. The CDR3 sequence is 15 residues long. CDR3 DNA sequence: TGTGCCACCAGTGGGACAGGGGCCTTCACAGATACGCAGTATTTT. Translating it yields CATSGTGAFTDTQYF.

The rearrangement links TRBV7-6 to TRBJ2-5, with D perhaps TRBD2 (6 bases). The CDR3 is made up of 15 amino acids. Trimming took off 5 bases at V and 2 bases at J, with 15 bases between the two ends. Germline V gene sequence: CDR1 SGHVS, CDR2 FNYEAQ. The CDR3 reads CASSPLVAAQETQYF. CDR3 nucleotides: TGTGCCAGCAGCCCCTTGGTAGCGGCTCAAGAGACCCAGTACTTC.

This clonotype has more than one count but fewer than ten. The V gene is TRBV9, the J gene TRBJ2-3, with D perhaps matching TRBD2 (5 bases). Germline V gene lookup returns CDR1 SGDLS and CDR2 YYNGEE. V gave up 4 bases and J gave up 2 bases, with 20 bases separating them. The CDR3 totals 17 residues. CDR3 loop: CASSPHGEGWSTDTQYF. The CDR3 DNA is TGTGCCAGCAGCCCGCATGGCGAGGGTTGGTCCACAGATACGCAGTATTTT.

This clonotype has just a few counts. In DNA form, the CDR3 reads TGTGCCAGCAGCCCATCGGGACAGATCTATGGCTACACCTTC. Translating it yields CASSPSGQIYGYTF. This chain uses TRBV9 with TRBJ1-2, with 7 bases fitting TRBD1. The CDR3 is 14 residues long. V lost 4 bases, J lost 4 bases, and 7 bases stayed unmatched. CDR1 is SGDLS and CDR2 is YYNGEE in the germline V gene.

This clonotype was seen just once. Since a much larger clone is just one base distant, this may be a read error. V and J are TRBV4-1 and TRBJ2-5; a weak D match, TRBD2 (6 bases). CDR1 and CDR2 from the germline V gene are MGHRA and YSYEKL. The CDR3 runs 17 residues. Trimming took off 1 base at V and 5 bases at J, with 20 bases between the two ends. This CDR3 is CASSQGSIAVPRETQYF. In DNA form, the CDR3 reads TGCGCCAGCAGCCAAGGCTCGATAGCGGTGCCCCGCGAGACCCAGTACTTC.

V and J are TRBV6-2 or TRBV6-3 and TRBJ2-3, with 8 bases identical to TRBD2. The CDR3 has 19 amino acids. Germline CDR1 reads MNHEY; CDR2 reads SVGEGT. The V gene end was trimmed by 2 bases and the J gene end by 4 bases; junction bases not matched to a gene: 17. The CDR3 sequence: CASSYRGRGGRQSADTQYF. CDR3 in DNA: TGTGCCAGCAGTTACCGCGGTCGGGGGGGCCGTCAGAGCGCAGATACGCAGTATTTT.

The rearrangement uses TRBV5-6 and TRBJ2-5; D is possibly TRBD1 (5 bases). V was trimmed by 6 bases and J by 0 bases, leaving 12 bases between them. The CDR3 is made up of 14 amino acids. Germline values: CDR1 SGHDT, CDR2 YYEEEE. As DNA, the CDR3 is TGTGCCAGCAATACCGGACACAACCAAGAGACCCAGTACTTC. This codes for CASNTGHNQETQYF.

Only a few counts were recorded for this clonotype. J is TRBJ1-4 and V is TRBV6-5; maybe TRBD1 (5 bases). This CDR3 has 16 amino acids. The germline V gene has CDR1 MNHEY and CDR2 SVGAGI. Trimming removed 5 bases from V and 1 base from J, with 14 bases in between. The CDR3 spells CASSQLDGGTNEKLFF. Here the CDR3 DNA reads TGTGCCAGCAGTCAGCTCGATGGGGGAACTAATGAAAAACTGTTTTTT.

The genes are TRBV4-3 and TRBJ1-1; 9 nucleotides align to TRBD1. The CDR3 contains 16 residues. V lost 1 base and J lost 2; bases outside the gene matches: 5. Germline CDR1 LGHNA, CDR2 YSLEER. The CDR3 nucleotides are TGCGCCAGCAGCCAAGCCCTGGGACAGGGAAACACTGAAGCTTTCTTT. Its protein is CASSQALGQGNTEAFF.

The chain couples TRBV27 to TRBJ1-5; tentatively, D is TRBD1 (5 bases). V lost 3 bases and J lost 2, with 11 bases in between. The length of the CDR3 is 15 residues. Per germline, CDR1 MNHEY and CDR2 SMNVEV (reference sequence). This chain's CDR3 is CASSFRGGGNQPQHF. In DNA form, the CDR3 reads TGTGCCAGCAGTTTTCGGGGAGGGGGCAATCAGCCCCAGCATTTT.

This clonotype has just a few counts. The CDR3 coding sequence is TGTGCCAGCAGTTTTGAGGGGGCGGGCGAGCAGTACTTC. This gives the protein CASSFEGAGEQYF. V usage is TRBV12-3 or TRBV12-4 and J usage is TRBJ2-7, with 7 bases matching TRBD1. V lost 3 bases, J lost 6 bases, and 5 bases stayed unmatched. The CDR3 totals 13 residues.

The chain has TRBV20-1 and TRBJ2-7, with D tentatively TRBD2 (5 bases). The end of the DNA is better explained by TRBJ2-5, so the J call may be wrong. This CDR3 is built from 17 residues. Per germline, CDR1 DFQATT and CDR2 SNEGSKA (reference sequence). DNA for the CDR3: TGCAGTGTGTCTGAGGCTAGGTCTAGCATATTTGTAGAGACCCAGTACTTC. Its protein is CSVSEARSSIFVETQYF.

This chain connects TRBV20-1 to TRBJ2-5, with 9 positions matching TRBD2. The CDR3 totals 18 residues. Trimming took 0 bases from V and 3 from J; bases not matched to a gene: 14. Germline CDR1 is DFQATT and CDR2 is SNEGSKA (reference sequence). The CDR3 DNA sequence: TGCAGTGCTAGAGATTTGAGGCGGGGGGGCCGCGGTAAAGAGACCCAGTACTTC. This translates into CSARDLRRGGRGKETQYF.

The chain employs TRBV7-2 and TRBJ2-5, with 10 bases fitting TRBD1. Germline V gives CDR1 SGHTA, CDR2 FQGNSA. J gave up 11 bases and V 5 bases, and 14 bases lay outside the gene matches. The CDR3 is made up of 15 amino acids. CDR3 nucleotide sequence: TGTGCCAGCAGCCGCGGGACAGGGGTTCGGTCTGAGCAGTACTTC. This encodes CASSRGTGVRSEQYF.

The table lists this clonotype with many counts. The gene calls are TRBV13 and TRBJ1-2, with D perhaps TRBD1 (6 bases). The V gene's germline CDR1 is PRHDT and CDR2 FYEKMQ (reference sequence). The V gene lost 6 bases and the J gene lost 2 bases, with 19 bases spanning the gap. The CDR3 loop spans 16 amino acids. The CDR3 DNA follows: TGTGCCAGCAGTTCCACCCGAAAGCAGGGGAACTATGGCTACACCTTC. Its protein product is CASSSTRKQGNYGYTF.

V and J are TRBV20-1 and TRBJ1-5; perhaps TRBD1 as D (5 bases). CDR1 and CDR2 (germline): DFQATT, SNEGSKA (reference sequence). The CDR3 runs to 13 residues. V lost 3 bases to trimming and J lost 1 base, with 7 bases between them. The CDR3 bases are TGCAGTGCTAGTTACAGGAGCAATCAGCCCCAGCATTTT. This encodes CSASYRSNQPQHF.

This chain connects TRBV7-2 to TRBJ2-3, with 8 bases fitting TRBD2. V dropped 7 bases and J dropped 0; count of bases not matched to a gene: 6. Germline CDR1 reads SGHTA; CDR2 reads FQGNSA. This CDR3 spans 15 amino acids. The CDR3 DNA follows: TGTGCCAGCAACTCCAGCGGGGGAAGCACAGATACGCAGTATTTT. The encoded protein is CASNSSGGSTDTQYF.

The chain combines TRBV5-1 with TRBJ1-2; 9 bases fit TRBD1. CDR1 is SGHRS and CDR2 is YFSETQ in the germline V gene. The V gene end was trimmed by 4 bases and the J gene end by 3 bases; junction bases not matched to a gene: 16. The CDR3 is made up of 18 amino acids. The CDR3 bases are TGCGCCAGCAGCCGCATCTCCGGGACAGGGCCCACCGACTATGGCTACACCTTC. Its translation: CASSRISGTGPTDYGYTF.

Worth noting for this clonotype: One junction end does not reproduce the germline sequence, and a read error may be involved. This chain joins TRBV10-3 and TRBJ1-1; no clear D gene. The CDR3 is 13 amino acids. Germline CDR1 and CDR2: ENHRY and SYGVKD. The CDR3 DNA is TGTGCCATCAGAACTTTCCAGAACACTAAAGCTTTCTTT. It codes for CAIRTFQNTKAFF.

This clonotype was recorded a few times. This chain connects TRBV5-6 to TRBJ1-5; D may be TRBD1 (6 bases). Trimming cost V 4 bases and J 6 bases, with 11 bases left between them. Germline CDR1 and CDR2: SGHDT and YYEEEE. The CDR3 totals 13 residues. In DNA form, the CDR3 reads TGTGCCAGCAGCACCCAGGGGAGTCAGCCCCAGCATTTT. Translating gives CASSTQGSQPQHF.

The CDR3, as DNA: TGCGCCAGCAGCTCCCCACAGGGATGGTCGGAGACCCAGTACTTC. Amino acids: CASSSPQGWSETQYF. This chain connects TRBV5-1 to TRBJ2-7, with a weak D call TRBD1 (6 bases). The end of the DNA aligns better with TRBJ2-5, so the J call may be wrong. CDR1 and CDR2 (germline): SGHRS, YFSETQ. This CDR3 has 15 residues.